This T cell receptor (beta chain) originates from a study of shared clonotypes between healthy human individuals. The germline gives CDR1 ENHRY, CDR2 SYGVKD. The CDR3 length is 14 residues. Trimming cost V 6 bases and J 4 bases, with 14 bases left between them. It was into CD45RA+ naive and CD45RA-negative memory subsets that the CD4+ cells were split. Replicate PCRs from sorted subsets contained about 200 ng DNA, which is some 32,000 T cell genomes. Generated by immunoSEQ multiplex PCR, the TCRdb table keeps only in-frame clones and is missing some. Among about 980,000 clones listed, 70% to 85% were seen once.

The receptor's source is a man aged 18-30 years in good health. Material: memory CD4+ T cells sorted from blood. Subset defined: CD45RA-negative fraction. This chain uses TRBV10-3 with TRBJ2-3; a possible D gene is TRBD2 (6 bases). CDR3 amino acids: CAISGGRGADTQYF. The CDR3 nucleotides read TGTGCCATCAGCGGCGGGCGGGGCGCAGATACGCAGTATTTT.